This T cell receptor (beta chain) was captured in a study of T cell repertoires in cytomegalovirus infection (dated 2019 in TCRdb). Turning to the overall study: Alongside well-studied HLA-B-restricted epitopes, the peptide stimulations were aimed at recently identified HLA-C-restricted CMV epitopes, whose presentation resists viral immunomodulation. The HLA type of each donor mattered for the analysis, because public TCR beta signatures pointed to carriage of CMV infection along with the matching HLA type.

V lost 4 bases and J lost 0 bases, and the count of bases not matched to a germline gene is 5. The CDR3 numbers 16 residues from cysteine through phenylalanine. The sequence is cut down to CDR3 DNA, 48 bases in frame from base 1. Sequences MNHNS (CDR1) and SASEGT (CDR2) are obtained from the germline V gene. Points the paper makes about the study in general: The ex vivo response was dominated by HLA-C-restricted CMV-specific TCR beta clonotypes, which also provided the single most frequent clonotype in two of eight donors. In both this cohort and an independent roughly 330-donor cohort, the cumulative frequency of public TCR beta family members distinguished carriers of CMV infection plus the relevant HLA type.

TCRdb names Illumina HiSeq 1500 as the instrument used. TCRdb reran the public reads through fastp at Q25 and MiXCR, keeping productive beta chains. CDR3 protein duplicates are merged, each entry listing the most common genes and DNA. Here the sample has around 800,000 distinct CDR3 sequences; over 25% occur a single time. The top ten hold roughly 12% of the sample. As regards this clonotype: The antigen this receptor binds is unknown. Nothing much larger sits one base from this clone, and base qualities are not available.

The label giving this sample's treatment or condition can be read as: in vitro stimulation with specific CMV peptide epitopes to enrich CMV-specific T cells. The chain joins TRBV6-1 to TRBJ2-2; 7 bases in between match TRBD2. Sample: cultured CD8+ T cells from PBMCs, taken from culture after CMV antigen stimulation. This receptor was taken from a human donor in good health (CMV status not recorded). Some clones in this sample may be carry-over from other donors' samples. This receptor has the CDR3 CASSGGRGPNTGELFF. The DNA is TGTGCCAGCAGTGGGGGGAGGGGCCCGAACACCGGGGAGCTGTTTTTT.